This TCR beta chain derives from a study of blood T cell repertoires in COVID-19. Study details: The United States, Italy and Spain supplied acute and convalescent COVID-19 samples. In each case, the material was cDNA or gDNA derived from T cells, B-cell-depleted T cells, or PBMCs.

As processed by the authors: It was from reference gene primer amplification that nucleated cell counts were estimated. Sequencing used immunoSEQ multiplex PCR; TCRdb keeps in-frame clones, though not all of them. Clone size and the V and J calls come from that table; the DNA yielded D and trimming. Among about 210,000 clones listed, approximately 84% were seen once. The germline CDR1 and CDR2 sequences are MGHRA and YSYEKL. J lost 2 bases, V lost 2 bases, and 2 bases had no gene match. The CDR3 is 16 residues long. The J gene is TRBJ2-1, the V gene TRBV4-1; 11 bases are shared with TRBD2. The source of this sequence is a woman aged 45 to 65 with active or convalescent COVID-19. The sequenced material came from peripheral blood. The CDR3 DNA follows: TGCGCCAGCAGCCAACGACTAGCGGGAACCTACAATGAGCAGTTCTTC. Encoded protein: CASSQRLAGTYNEQFF.